This T cell receptor (beta chain) was sequenced during a study of T cells after yellow fever vaccination. Study-wide results and caveats: Once the booster was given, most primary-vaccination clones reappeared, at about 96% for CD4 and more than 85% for CD8. Relatively few clonotypes were ones that appeared in both CD4 and CD8 compartments.

Turning to this clonotype: Its antigen is unidentified.

Germline CDR1 is SEHNR and CDR2 is FQNEAQ (reference sequence). Trimming cost V 6 bases and J 3 bases, with 14 bases left between them. The CDR3 is 14 residues long. Generation of TCR cDNA used 5'RACE template switching (which added a universal primer site and UMIs). TCRdb reprocessed the 5' RACE reads with MiXCR, giving one entry per CDR3 protein. This table holds some 110,000 distinct CDR3 sequences, more than 7.5% found once. This sample comprised CD8+ T cells sorted from PBMCs, obtained 45 days after the yellow fever booster vaccination. The chain recombines TRBV7-9 with TRBJ2-5; D tentatively fits TRBD1 or TRBD2 (5 bases each). The source is a man aged 30 to 39 who received the YFV17D yellow fever vaccine. The CDR3 spells CASRERGIKETQYF. The CDR3 coding sequence is TGTGCCAGCAGGGAGAGGGGCATTAAAGAGACCCAGTACTTC.